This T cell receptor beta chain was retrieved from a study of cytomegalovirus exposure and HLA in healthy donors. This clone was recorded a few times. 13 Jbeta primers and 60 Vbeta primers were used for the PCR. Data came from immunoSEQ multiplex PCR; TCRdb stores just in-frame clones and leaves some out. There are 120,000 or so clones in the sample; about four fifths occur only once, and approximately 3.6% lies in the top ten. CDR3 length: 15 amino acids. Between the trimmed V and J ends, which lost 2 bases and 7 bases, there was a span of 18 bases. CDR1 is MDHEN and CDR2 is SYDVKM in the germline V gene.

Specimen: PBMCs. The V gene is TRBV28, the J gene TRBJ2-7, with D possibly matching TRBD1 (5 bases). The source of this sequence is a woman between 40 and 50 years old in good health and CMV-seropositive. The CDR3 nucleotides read TGTGCCAGCAGTTTAACAACAGGCGACGTGAGTGAGCAGTACTTC. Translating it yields CASSLTTGDVSEQYF.